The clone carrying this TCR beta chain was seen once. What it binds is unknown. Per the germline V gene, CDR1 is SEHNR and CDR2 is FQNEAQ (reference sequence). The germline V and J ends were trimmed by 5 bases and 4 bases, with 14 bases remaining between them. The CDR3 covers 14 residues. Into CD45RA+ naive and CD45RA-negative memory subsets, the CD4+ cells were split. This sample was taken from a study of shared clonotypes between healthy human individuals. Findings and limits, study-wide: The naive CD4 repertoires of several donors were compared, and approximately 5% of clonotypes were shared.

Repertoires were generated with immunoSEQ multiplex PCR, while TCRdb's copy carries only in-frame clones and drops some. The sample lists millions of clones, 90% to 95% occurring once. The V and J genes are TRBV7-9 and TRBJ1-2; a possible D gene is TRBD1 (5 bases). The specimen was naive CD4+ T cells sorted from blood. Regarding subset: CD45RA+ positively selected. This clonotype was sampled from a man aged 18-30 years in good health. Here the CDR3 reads CASSHPGAVYGYTF. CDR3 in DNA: TGTGCCAGCAGCCACCCCGGGGCGGTCTATGGCTACACCTTC.